This TCR beta chain was recorded in a study of blood T cell repertoires in COVID-19. Study details: COVID-19 samples from acute and convalescent phases originated in the United States, Italy and Spain. The analysed material was cDNA or gDNA that came from T cells, B-cell-depleted T cells, or PBMCs.

V was cut by 2 bases and J by 8 bases, with 15 bases left in between. This CDR3 contains 14 residues. Germline values: CDR1 SGHTA, CDR2 FQGTGA. As handled by the study authors: Reference gene primers were amplified, and this amplification served to estimate nucleated cell counts. The method was immunoSEQ multiplex PCR; TCRdb's version includes in-frame clones alone and lacks a portion of them. That table supplies the V and J calls and clone size; D and trimming were determined from the DNA. The sample shows fewer than 30,000 clones, approximately 83% of them seen only once. This receptor was identified in a human donor in a cohort sampled during active COVID-19. Sequencing was carried out using peripheral blood. The chain combines TRBV7-3 with TRBJ1-1, with D unclear. CDR3 bases: TGTGCCAGCAGCTTAGGGGTCACGGGAACCGAAGCTTTCTTT. As protein: CASSLGVTGTEAFF.